Following are 15 T cell receptor beta chains from one sample sequenced in a study of metastatic and nonmetastatic thyroid tumors. TCRdb used MiXCR to call clones anew from the PCR reads. The table lists approximately 25,000 clones, about 13% of them singletons. Treatment of any kind had been given to no patient before thyroid surgery. Sample: blood. These receptors were collected from a female donor with papillary thyroid cancer or a benign thyroid nodule (not recorded which). Some clones in this sample may be carry-over from other donors' samples.

The table lists this clone with many counts. The chain has TRBV7-9 and TRBJ2-7, with 8 positions matching TRBD1. Germline-derived CDR1 and CDR2 are SEHNR and FQNEAQ (reference sequence). The length of the CDR3 is 15 residues. J was trimmed by 2 bases and V by 1 base; bases with no gene match: 4. CDR3 nucleotide sequence: TGTGCCAGCAGCTTAGTCTGGACAGGGCCCTACGAGCAGTACTTC. Protein sequence: CASSLVWTGPYEQYF.

This clone was found many times. The chain recombines TRBV24-1 with TRBJ1-2; D call uncertain. The CDR3 extends over 14 amino acids. Germline assignment: CDR1 KGHDR and CDR2 SFDVKD. V was shortened by 1 base and J by 0 bases, with 5 bases between the two germline ends. The CDR3 region is CATSDFQTNYGYTF. In DNA, the CDR3 is TGTGCCACCAGTGATTTCCAAACTAACTATGGCTACACCTTC.

In this sample, this clone turned up many times. The chain employs TRBV7-8 and TRBJ1-5; D not resolved. Germline lookup yields CDR1 SGHVS and CDR2 FQNEAQ. V gave up 6 bases and J gave up 6 bases, with 21 bases separating them. The CDR3 contains 16 residues. The CDR3 region has the DNA TGTGCCAGCAGTTATGGCGAGGGTCTGAGGGCTCAGCCCCAGCATTTT. This codes for CASSYGEGLRAQPQHF.

In this sample, this clone turned up many times. The V and J genes are TRBV18 and TRBJ2-3; tentative D call: TRBD1 (5 bases). The CDR3 runs to 14 residues. With 2 bases removed from V and 3 bases from J, the gap between germline ends came to 9 bases. CDR1 and CDR2 from the germline V gene are KGHSH and LQKENI. CDR3 sequence: CASSPSAGTDTQYF. The CDR3 DNA reads as TGTGCCAGCTCACCATCCGCAGGGACAGATACGCAGTATTTT. Using reference TRBV18 and TRBJ2-3 for the parts outside the CDR3, the full variable domain is NAGVMQNPRHLVRRRGQEARLRCSPMKGHSHVYWYRQLPEEGLKFMVYLQKENIIDESGMPKERFSAEFPKEGPSILRIQQVVRGDSAAYFCASSPSAGTDTQYFGPGTRLTVL.

This clone was found many times. The chain is built from TRBV7-3 and TRBJ2-3; D not resolved. Germline V CDR1 and CDR2: SGHTA, FQGTGA. This CDR3 contains 14 residues. V was trimmed by 2 bases and J by 1 base, leaving 7 bases between them. The CDR3, as DNA: TGTGCCAGCAGCTTAGGTACCCGCACAGATACGCAGTATTTT. It yields the protein CASSLGTRTDTQYF.

In its sample, this clone is hyperexpanded. The V gene is TRBV2, the J gene TRBJ2-7; TRBD2 agrees at 10 bases. The junction had 3 bases not matched to a gene; V was cut back by 4 bases and J by 0 bases. The CDR3 is 15 residues long. Germline V gene sequence: CDR1 SNHLY, CDR2 FYNNEI. The CDR3 sequence: CASSGTSGNSYEQYF. Here the CDR3 DNA reads TGTGCCAGCAGTGGAACTAGCGGGAACTCCTACGAGCAGTACTTC.

This clone was counted ten times or more. The rearrangement links TRBV27 to TRBJ2-5; 12 bases align to TRBD1. The V gene end was trimmed by 1 base and the J gene end by 2 bases; junction bases not matched to a gene: 11. Germline assignment: CDR1 MNHEY and CDR2 SMNVEV (reference sequence). This CDR3 has 19 residues. The CDR3: CASSLYRDRGLAGQETQYF. The CDR3 coding sequence is TGTGCCAGCAGTTTATACCGGGACAGGGGGCTCGCAGGTCAAGAGACCCAGTACTTC.

There are many counts of this clone. The chain uses TRBV19 and TRBJ2-5, with 9 bases identical to TRBD1. This CDR3 region has 16 residues. Per the germline V gene, CDR1 is LNHDA and CDR2 is SQIVND (reference sequence). J was trimmed by 7 bases and V by 4 bases; bases with no gene match: 13. Here the CDR3 reads CASSTPGTGTIGTQYF. The DNA of the CDR3 is TGTGCCAGTAGTACCCCCGGGACAGGGACGATTGGGACCCAGTACTTC.

This clone was detected many times. The gene calls are TRBV28 and TRBJ1-2; 9 nucleotides align to TRBD1. CDR3 length equals 14 residues. CDR1 is MDHEN and CDR2 is SYDVKM in the germline V gene. V lost 6 bases to trimming and J lost 6 bases; unmatched junction nucleotides: 8. The CDR3 sequence: CASSQGQGVNGYTF. The CDR3 nucleotides are TGTGCCAGCAGCCAGGGACAGGGTGTTAATGGCTACACCTTC.

Within the sample, this clone is medium-sized (0.01 to 0.1%). The V gene is TRBV6-1, the J gene TRBJ2-3; 10 nucleotides align to TRBD2. The CDR3 runs 16 residues. Germline V gene data show CDR1 as MNHNS and CDR2 as SASEGT. V lost 8 bases, J lost 3 bases, and 11 bases stayed unmatched. The CDR3 spells CASGKSAGGFTDTQYF. In DNA, the CDR3 is TGTGCCAGCGGGAAATCAGCGGGAGGGTTTACAGATACGCAGTATTTT.

This clone was detected ten times or more. The chain joins TRBV12-3 or TRBV12-4 to TRBJ2-2, with 9 bases that match TRBD2. The CDR3 runs to 17 residues. V was clipped by 7 bases and J by 2 bases; unmatched bases: 11. CDR3 sequence: CASTPSGKGINTGELFF. In nucleotides, the CDR3 is TGTGCCAGCACCCCTAGCGGGAAAGGTATAAACACCGGGGAGCTGTTTTTT.

This clone appeared many times. One end of the junction varies from germline; a read error may be responsible. V usage is TRBV5-6 and J usage is TRBJ2-7; no definite D call. CDR3 length: 13 residues. Per germline, CDR1 SGHDT and CDR2 YYEEEE. CDR3 loop: CASSPGPAYERYF. The CDR3 nucleotides are TGTGCCAGCAGCCCAGGACCGGCCTACGAGCGGTACTTC.

This clone showed up many times. The chain recombines TRBV20-1 with TRBJ2-2; 7 nucleotides align to TRBD1. CDR3 length: 17 amino acids. Germline loops: CDR1 DFQATT, CDR2 SNEGSKA (reference sequence). V gave up 1 base and J gave up 5 bases; unmatched junction bases: 13. The CDR3 is CSARAWTQGQRTGELFF. DNA for the CDR3: TGCAGTGCTAGAGCATGGACGCAGGGACAGCGGACCGGGGAGCTGTTTTTT.

The chain has TRBV11-2 and TRBJ2-3; a possible D gene is TRBD2 (6 bases). Germline CDR1 SGHAT, CDR2 FQNNGV. With 5 bases removed from V and 0 bases from J, the gap between germline ends came to 12 bases. The CDR3 runs to 15 residues. The CDR3 region is CASSEMGLSTDTQYF. The CDR3 bases are TGTGCCAGCAGCGAGATGGGACTGAGCACAGATACGCAGTATTTT.

This clone has at least ten counts. The rearrangement uses TRBV4-2 and TRBJ2-1; D not certain. This CDR3 has 17 amino acids. Germline loops: CDR1 LGHNA, CDR2 YNFKEQ. V was clipped by 3 bases and J by 2 bases, with 17 bases between them. The CDR3 protein is CASSQASRANPYNEQFF. The DNA of the CDR3 is TGTGCCAGCAGCCAGGCATCCCGGGCCAACCCCTACAATGAGCAGTTCTTC.